Listed below are T cell receptor beta chains from one sample, sequenced in a study of blood T cell repertoires in COVID-19. Some clones are missing from TCRdb's copy, which holds only in-frame ones; the method was immunoSEQ multiplex PCR. The sample consists of 150,000 to 200,000 clones, 85% of them appearing once. What was sequenced was peripheral blood. The receptors here all came from a woman older than 75 with COVID-19, enrolled during active disease. CDR3s include the opening cysteine and the closing phenylalanine or tryptophan. Each record gives: clone size, J gene, D gene, V gene, CDR3 protein, CDR3 DNA. D genes are given only for firm matches. Size is omitted from some rows. Given values are once, few, many or a class for expanded clones.

clone_size: -; j_call: TRBJ1-2; d_call: -; v_call: TRBV28; cdr3_aa: CASSPPDSYGYTF; cdr3_nt: TGTGCCAGCAGTCCCCCGGACAGCTATGGCTACACCTTC
clone_size: -; j_call: TRBJ2-5; d_call: -; v_call: TRBV7-2; cdr3_aa: CASSLASLNQETQYF; cdr3_nt: TGTGCCAGCAGCTTAGCGAGTTTGAACCAAGAGACCCAGTACTTC
clone_size: -; j_call: TRBJ1-2; d_call: TRBD1; v_call: TRBV5-1; cdr3_aa: CASSPGDRLYYGYTF; cdr3_nt: TGCGCCAGCAGCCCGGGGGACAGGTTATACTATGGCTACACCTTC
clone_size: few; j_call: TRBJ2-5; d_call: -; v_call: TRBV2; cdr3_aa: CASRGRQGGYETQYF; cdr3_nt: TGTGCCAGCAGGGGGAGACAGGGAGGATACGAGACCCAGTACTTC
clone_size: -; j_call: TRBJ1-1; d_call: TRBD1; v_call: TRBV7-3; cdr3_aa: CASSRGQGNTEAFF; cdr3_nt: TGTGCCAGCAGTCGCGGACAGGGAAACACTGAAGCTTTCTTT
clone_size: -; j_call: TRBJ2-7; d_call: -; v_call: TRBV28; cdr3_aa: CASSPPGTPVYEQYF; cdr3_nt: TGTGCCAGCAGCCCTCCCGGGACACCTGTCTACGAGCAGTACTTC
clone_size: -; j_call: TRBJ1-1; d_call: TRBD1; v_call: TRBV5-4; cdr3_aa: CASSMTGRNTEAFF; cdr3_nt: TGTGCCAGCAGCATGACAGGGAGGAACACTGAAGCTTTCTTT
clone_size: few; j_call: TRBJ2-2; d_call: -; v_call: TRBV18; cdr3_aa: CASSLDPLYAGTGELFF; cdr3_nt: TGTGCCAGCTCACTCGACCCCCTGTACGCAGGCACCGGGGAGCTGTTTTTT
clone_size: few; j_call: TRBJ1-4; d_call: -; v_call: TRBV7-9; cdr3_aa: CASSLGSPSPQKLFF; cdr3_nt: TGTGCCAGCAGCTTAGGGAGTCCTAGCCCTCAAAAACTGTTTTTT
clone_size: -; j_call: TRBJ1-2; d_call: TRBD1; v_call: TRBV29-1; cdr3_aa: CSVAGDSYGYTF; cdr3_nt: TGCAGCGTTGCAGGGGACAGTTATGGCTACACCTTC
clone_size: -; j_call: TRBJ2-4; d_call: TRBD2; v_call: TRBV7-9; cdr3_aa: CASSWTSGSFNIQYF; cdr3_nt: TGTGCCAGCAGCTGGACTAGCGGGAGCTTCAACATTCAGTACTTC
clone_size: -; j_call: TRBJ2-1; d_call: TRBD2; v_call: TRBV18; cdr3_aa: CASSPGWGAGDHNEQFF; cdr3_nt: TGTGCCAGCTCACCCGGGTGGGGAGCGGGGGACCACAATGAGCAGTTCTTC
clone_size: -; j_call: TRBJ1-2; d_call: -; v_call: TRBV21-1; cdr3_aa: CASSKQGGDNYTF; cdr3_nt: TGTGCCAGCAGCAAACAAGGCGGGGATAACTACACCTTC
clone_size: -; j_call: TRBJ2-7; d_call: TRBD1; v_call: TRBV3-1/TRBV3-2; cdr3_aa: CASSQGDRDYEQYF; cdr3_nt: TGTGCCAGCAGCCAAGGGGACAGGGATTACGAGCAGTACTTC
clone_size: -; j_call: TRBJ1-1; d_call: -; v_call: TRBV5-1; cdr3_aa: CASSLGGSSMNTEAFF; cdr3_nt: TGCGCCAGCAGCTTGGGCGGGTCCTCTATGAACACTGAAGCTTTCTTT
clone_size: -; j_call: TRBJ1-6; d_call: TRBD1; v_call: TRBV20-1; cdr3_aa: CSASSRGYNSPLHF; cdr3_nt: TGCAGTGCTAGTAGCAGGGGGTATAATTCACCCCTCCACTTT
clone_size: -; j_call: TRBJ2-3; d_call: TRBD2; v_call: TRBV2; cdr3_aa: CASSPAAGVTDTQYF; cdr3_nt: TGTGCCAGCAGTCCTGCAGCGGGGGTCACAGATACGCAGTATTTT
clone_size: -; j_call: TRBJ1-3; d_call: -; v_call: TRBV2; cdr3_aa: CASIPTGRGNTIYF; cdr3_nt: TGTGCCAGCATCCCCACAGGTCGGGGAAACACCATATATTTT
clone_size: -; j_call: TRBJ2-5; d_call: -; v_call: TRBV2; cdr3_aa: CASSRQQETQYF; cdr3_nt: TGTGCCAGCTCCAGACAGCAAGAGACCCAGTACTTC
clone_size: -; j_call: TRBJ2-7; d_call: -; v_call: TRBV5-4; cdr3_aa: CASSLPRSYEQYF; cdr3_nt: TGTGCCAGCAGCCTCCCCCGCTCCTACGAGCAGTACTTC
clone_size: -; j_call: TRBJ1-4; d_call: -; v_call: TRBV5-1; cdr3_aa: CASSLTGPNEKLFF; cdr3_nt: TGCGCCAGCAGCTTGACAGGGCCTAATGAAAAACTGTTTTTT
clone_size: -; j_call: TRBJ1-4; d_call: -; v_call: TRBV7-8; cdr3_aa: CASSSSRGGEGEKLFF; cdr3_nt: TGTGCCAGCAGCTCCTCCCGGGGTGGCGAAGGAGAAAAACTGTTTTTT
clone_size: -; j_call: TRBJ2-3; d_call: -; v_call: TRBV27; cdr3_aa: CASSFSEGTQYF; cdr3_nt: TGTGCCAGCAGTTTCTCCGAGGGTACGCAGTATTTT
clone_size: -; j_call: TRBJ2-2; d_call: TRBD2; v_call: TRBV2; cdr3_aa: CASGRGTGELFF; cdr3_nt: TGTGCCAGCGGGCGGGGGACCGGGGAGCTGTTTTTT
clone_size: -; j_call: TRBJ2-2; d_call: TRBD2; v_call: TRBV7-9; cdr3_aa: CASSLSGTTGELFF; cdr3_nt: TGTGCCAGCAGCCTGAGCGGGACGACGGGGGAGCTGTTTTTT
clone_size: -; j_call: TRBJ1-2; d_call: -; v_call: TRBV11-2; cdr3_aa: CASSSGGNYGYTF; cdr3_nt: TGTGCCAGCAGCTCGGGGGGCAACTATGGCTACACCTTC
clone_size: -; j_call: TRBJ1-4; d_call: -; v_call: TRBV5-1; cdr3_aa: CASRPSGGFEKLFF; cdr3_nt: TGCGCCAGCCGCCCCTCCGGGGGATTCGAAAAACTGTTTTTT
clone_size: -; j_call: TRBJ2-2; d_call: -; v_call: TRBV7-2; cdr3_aa: CASSLAAGYTGELFF; cdr3_nt: TGTGCCAGCAGCTTAGCGGCAGGGTACACCGGGGAGCTGTTTTTT
clone_size: -; j_call: TRBJ1-1; d_call: -; v_call: TRBV14; cdr3_aa: CASSLTGGLEAFF; cdr3_nt: TGTGCCAGCAGCCTGACAGGTGGGCTTGAAGCTTTCTTT
clone_size: -; j_call: TRBJ1-2; d_call: TRBD1; v_call: TRBV5-4; cdr3_aa: CASRGGGQGSAYGYTF; cdr3_nt: TGTGCCAGCAGGGGGGGCGGACAGGGATCGGCCTATGGCTACACCTTC
clone_size: -; j_call: TRBJ1-1; d_call: -; v_call: TRBV5-6; cdr3_aa: CASSFSGHPVLQTEAFF; cdr3_nt: TGTGCCAGCAGCTTCTCAGGACACCCCGTCCTCCAGACTGAAGCTTTCTTT
clone_size: once; j_call: TRBJ2-5; d_call: TRBD1; v_call: TRBV10-3; cdr3_aa: CAISAAGTGRGTQYF; cdr3_nt: TGTGCCATCAGCGCCGCCGGGACAGGTCGGGGGACCCAGTACTTC
clone_size: -; j_call: TRBJ2-5; d_call: TRBD2; v_call: TRBV29-1; cdr3_aa: CSVGRLAGTETQYF; cdr3_nt: TGCAGCGTTGGGAGACTAGCGGGAACAGAGACCCAGTACTTC
clone_size: few; j_call: TRBJ2-1; d_call: TRBD1; v_call: TRBV18; cdr3_aa: CASSTMTGGIGNEQFF; cdr3_nt: TGTGCCAGCTCCACCATGACAGGGGGTATCGGAAATGAGCAGTTCTTC
clone_size: -; j_call: TRBJ2-5; d_call: -; v_call: TRBV28; cdr3_aa: CASSWRETQYF; cdr3_nt: TGTGCCAGCAGTTGGAGGGAGACCCAGTACTTC
clone_size: -; j_call: TRBJ1-6; d_call: -; v_call: TRBV29-1; cdr3_aa: CSVSVGGNSPLHF; cdr3_nt: TGCAGCGTCTCGGTGGGCGGGAATTCACCCCTCCACTTT
clone_size: -; j_call: TRBJ2-5; d_call: TRBD1; v_call: TRBV5-4; cdr3_aa: CASSGHSGTGGRQETQYF; cdr3_nt: TGTGCCAGCAGCGGCCACTCCGGGACAGGGGGCCGCCAAGAGACCCAGTACTTC
clone_size: -; j_call: TRBJ1-4; d_call: -; v_call: TRBV7-9; cdr3_aa: CASSLGTSNEKLFF; cdr3_nt: TGTGCCAGCAGCTTGGGGACATCAAATGAAAAACTGTTTTTT
clone_size: -; j_call: TRBJ2-4; d_call: TRBD1; v_call: TRBV4-2; cdr3_aa: CASSQELNRQGIIQYF; cdr3_nt: TGTGCCAGCAGCCAAGAGCTTAATCGACAGGGCATCATTCAGTACTTC
clone_size: -; j_call: TRBJ2-5; d_call: TRBD2; v_call: TRBV5-4; cdr3_aa: CASSPTSGSVQETQYF; cdr3_nt: TGTGCCAGCAGCCCGACTAGCGGGAGTGTTCAAGAGACCCAGTACTTC
clone_size: -; j_call: TRBJ2-5; d_call: -; v_call: TRBV25-1; cdr3_aa: CASSRGFQETQYF; cdr3_nt: TGTGCCAGCAGTCGGGGATTCCAAGAGACCCAGTACTTC
clone_size: few; j_call: TRBJ1-1; d_call: TRBD1; v_call: TRBV6-5; cdr3_aa: CASRTDRLNTEAFF; cdr3_nt: TGTGCCAGCAGGACGGACAGGTTGAACACTGAAGCTTTCTTT
clone_size: -; j_call: TRBJ1-5; d_call: TRBD1; v_call: TRBV18; cdr3_aa: CASSPADRVNQPQHF; cdr3_nt: TGTGCCAGCTCACCCGCGGACAGGGTCAATCAGCCCCAGCATTTT
clone_size: -; j_call: TRBJ1-5; d_call: -; v_call: TRBV6-5; cdr3_aa: CASSKYTATNQPQHF; cdr3_nt: TGTGCCAGCAGCAAATACACCGCAACGAATCAGCCCCAGCATTTT
clone_size: -; j_call: TRBJ1-5; d_call: TRBD1; v_call: TRBV18; cdr3_aa: CASSPQGASNQPQHF; cdr3_nt: TGTGCCAGCTCACCACAGGGGGCCAGCAATCAGCCCCAGCATTTT
clone_size: -; j_call: TRBJ2-1; d_call: TRBD1; v_call: TRBV19; cdr3_aa: CASRQGILIGEQFF; cdr3_nt: TGTGCCAGCCGACAGGGAATCCTAATCGGTGAGCAGTTCTTC
clone_size: -; j_call: TRBJ2-7; d_call: TRBD1; v_call: TRBV18; cdr3_aa: CASSPRPGQGYEQYF; cdr3_nt: TGTGCCAGCTCACCACGGCCGGGACAGGGCTACGAGCAGTACTTC
clone_size: -; j_call: TRBJ1-1; d_call: TRBD1; v_call: TRBV28; cdr3_aa: CASRRQGLNTEAFF; cdr3_nt: TGTGCCAGCAGAAGACAGGGGCTGAACACTGAAGCTTTCTTT
clone_size: -; j_call: TRBJ2-3; d_call: -; v_call: TRBV25-1; cdr3_aa: CASSNPGTDTQYF; cdr3_nt: TGTGCCAGCAGTAACCCGGGCACAGATACGCAGTATTTT
clone_size: -; j_call: TRBJ1-4; d_call: -; v_call: TRBV29-1; cdr3_aa: CSVSEGSGANEKLFF; cdr3_nt: TGCAGCGTTTCTGAGGGTAGTGGGGCTAATGAAAAACTGTTTTTT
clone_size: few; j_call: TRBJ1-2; d_call: -; v_call: TRBV15; cdr3_aa: CATSSGSAYGYTF; cdr3_nt: TGTGCCACCAGCAGTGGCAGCGCCTATGGCTACACCTTC
clone_size: few; j_call: TRBJ1-1; d_call: -; v_call: TRBV29-1; cdr3_aa: CSVEVQASTEAFF; cdr3_nt: TGCAGCGTTGAAGTACAGGCCAGCACTGAAGCTTTCTTT
clone_size: once; j_call: TRBJ2-2; d_call: TRBD2; v_call: TRBV19; cdr3_aa: CASSVKREGFTGELFF; cdr3_nt: TGTGCCAGTAGTGTAAAGCGGGAGGGTTTCACCGGGGAGCTGTTTTTT
clone_size: -; j_call: TRBJ1-4; d_call: TRBD1; v_call: TRBV2; cdr3_aa: CATGGTGFNVLFF; cdr3_nt: TGTGCCACTGGGGGGACAGGATTTAATGTGCTGTTTTTT
clone_size: -; j_call: TRBJ1-5; d_call: -; v_call: TRBV3-1/TRBV3-2; cdr3_aa: CASSQGPFAGNQPQHF; cdr3_nt: TGTGCCAGCAGCCAGGGGCCTTTTGCGGGCAATCAGCCCCAGCATTTT
clone_size: -; j_call: TRBJ2-1; d_call: TRBD2; v_call: TRBV7-6; cdr3_aa: CASRKSSGYNEQFF; cdr3_nt: TGTGCCAGCCGAAAGTCTAGCGGTTACAATGAGCAGTTCTTC